The sample holds many counts of the clone carrying this T cell receptor (beta chain). Amplified TCR beta CDR3 regions derived from RNA transcripts. The TCR CDR3 first-round RT-PCR relied on the HTBI primer set. One entry per CDR3 protein results from TCRdb running MiXCR on the multiplex PCR reads. The repertoire has 500,000 to 700,000 distinct CDR3 sequences, 15% to 20% of them found once; the top ten carry around a sixth. This specimen comes from a study of T cells in Graves' hyperthyroidism and ophthalmopathy. In making diagnoses, clinical symptoms, serum thyroxine and TRAb, thyroid ultrasound and orbital computed tomography were all used. The sequenced sample consisted of blood. The clonotype originates from a woman between 18 and 29 years old with Graves' hyperthyroidism.

This CDR3 reads CASSPDSKSTKLSYF. The CDR3 DNA sequence: TGCGCCAGCAGCCCCGACAGTAAATCGACTAAATTGTCGTACTTC. The rearrangement joins TRBV10-1 to TRBJ2-7, with D perhaps TRBD1 or TRBD2 (5 bases each). The CDR3 has 15 amino acids. Germline V gene lookup returns CDR1 WNHNN and CDR2 SYGVQD (reference sequence). Trimming stripped 6 bases from V and 12 bases from J, with 27 bases between.